This is a list of T cell receptor beta chains from one sample in a study of cytomegalovirus exposure and HLA in healthy donors. Sequencing was performed with immunoSEQ multiplex PCR; in TCRdb, only in-frame clones are kept and a portion is missing. The repertoire has fewer than 90,000 clones, approximately 94% of them found once; the top ten carry roughly 3.4%. The sample was PBMCs. These receptors originate from a woman in her late teens or twenties in good health and CMV-seropositive. The CDR3 runs from the conserved cysteine through the conserved F or W. The order of the fields is CDR3 protein, D gene, V gene, J gene. The D gene is left open where the match is weak.

CASHHVANEKLFF,.,TRBV6-6,TRBJ1-4
CASSDPRKGAYEQYF,.,TRBV6-4,TRBJ2-7
CASSWSTGEASPLHF,TRBD1,TRBV5-1,TRBJ1-6
CASSQDRSGLETQYF,.,TRBV4-1,TRBJ2-5
CASSLGGVGTGELFF,.,TRBV5-1,TRBJ2-2
CASSQTLGYGYTF,.,TRBV14,TRBJ1-2
CASSLAQNSEKLFF,.,TRBV7-9,TRBJ1-4
CASSLSRQGYTDTQYF,TRBD1,TRBV27,TRBJ2-3
CSPSGPDEQYF,.,TRBV20-1,TRBJ2-7
CASSDRSSGNTIYF,.,TRBV19,TRBJ1-3
CASSDGGGRKNVHF,.,TRBV2,TRBJ1-6
CASSRTGNNYGYTF,TRBD1,TRBV7-8,TRBJ1-2
CASSQQGVTEAFF,.,TRBV5-6,TRBJ1-1
CASSVGTPANTGELFF,.,TRBV6-1,TRBJ2-2
CASSFRGYEQYF,.,TRBV6-1,TRBJ2-7
CASSSDRLVEAFF,.,TRBV28,TRBJ1-1
CASTASGIEYNEQFF,.,TRBV6-5,TRBJ2-1
CASSSPGTEPYGYTF,TRBD1,TRBV7-9,TRBJ1-2
CASTRPGQSSYEQYF,TRBD1,TRBV6-6,TRBJ2-7
CASSPPLRANEQFF,.,TRBV6-5,TRBJ2-1
CASSPGVNQPQHF,.,TRBV19,TRBJ1-5
CASTPIAGAGSNTEAFF,.,TRBV5-4,TRBJ1-1
CASSPPGTGNTEAFF,TRBD1,TRBV5-4,TRBJ1-1
CASSLRGNTEAFF,.,TRBV7-2,TRBJ1-1
CASRSTGSNQPQHF,TRBD1,TRBV28,TRBJ1-5
CASSPARDREPYGYTF,TRBD1,TRBV7-9,TRBJ1-2
CASSPGGADQPQHF,.,TRBV18,TRBJ1-5
CASSEATGSAYEQYF,TRBD1,TRBV2,TRBJ2-7
CASRGHVPHEQYF,.,TRBV28,TRBJ2-7
CASSQESGTGGAGYTF,TRBD1,TRBV4-3,TRBJ1-2